A single sample is the source of the 21 T cell receptor beta chains below, sequenced in a study of response to subunit inactivated influenza vaccine. TCRdb re-derived calls from the RT-PCR reads in MiXCR, one entry per CDR3 protein. The sample carries 500,000 to 600,000 distinct CDR3 sequences, approximately 15% recorded once. The sample consisted of CD4+ T cells sorted from PBMCs, taken less than 30 months after vaccination. The receptor source for this set is a man aged 45 to 70 who received an inactivated influenza vaccine.

This clonotype was counted between two and nine times. The chain couples TRBV10-3 to TRBJ2-3; the match to TRBD2 covers 7 bases. The V segment lost 0 bases and the J segment 3 bases; nucleotides outside the gene matches: 12. This CDR3 is built from 18 residues. The germline V gene has CDR1 ENHRY and CDR2 SYGVKD. CDR3 amino acids: CAISESGGRRVGTDTQYF. The CDR3 nucleotides are TGTGCCATCAGTGAGTCGGGCGGGAGACGTGTTGGTACAGATACGCAGTATTTT.

CDR3 coding DNA: TGTGCCAGCAGTTTCCGGACTAGCTTCAGGACAGATACGCAGTATTTT. Translation gives CASSFRTSFRTDTQYF. The chain links TRBV12-3 or TRBV12-4 to TRBJ2-3; TRBD2 matches 8 bases. Trimming at V came to 3 bases and at J to 3 bases, leaving 8 bases not matched to a gene. The CDR3 extends over 16 amino acids.

This clonotype was detected only a few times. This chain uses TRBV7-8 with TRBJ1-1; tentatively, D is TRBD1 (6 bases). This CDR3 is built from 15 residues. Germline V lookup: CDR1 SGHVS, CDR2 FQNEAQ. The germline V and J ends were trimmed by 0 bases and 1 base, with 9 bases remaining between them. The CDR3 region has the DNA TGTGCCAGCAGCTTAGCCAGGACAGCGAACACTGAAGCTTTCTTT. It specifies CASSLARTANTEAFF.

This clonotype was counted at least ten times. The chain employs TRBV7-2 and TRBJ2-1; tentatively, D is TRBD1 (6 bases). The CDR3 runs 12 residues. Germline V lookup: CDR1 SGHTA, CDR2 FQGNSA. V was trimmed by 6 bases and J by 8 bases, leaving 11 bases between them. The CDR3 DNA follows: TGTGCCAGCAGTTCACAGGGCTATGAGCAGTTCTTC. This translates into CASSSQGYEQFF.

In this sample, this clonotype turned up a few times. The chain couples TRBV14 to TRBJ2-3, with TRBD2 identical over 9 bases. The CDR3 consists of 17 residues. The V gene end was trimmed by 0 bases and the J gene end by 2 bases; junction bases not matched to a gene: 6. Looked up from germline, CDR1 is SGHDN and CDR2 is FVKESK. CDR3 sequence: CASSQERLAGITDTQYF. For the CDR3, the DNA is TGTGCCAGCAGCCAAGAAAGGCTAGCGGGAATCACAGATACGCAGTATTTT.

This clonotype has a handful of counts. This chain connects TRBV4-3 to TRBJ2-3, with 8 bases aligning to TRBD2. The CDR3 is made up of 15 amino acids. V gave up 3 bases and J gave up 8 bases; unmatched junction bases: 10. Looked up from germline, CDR1 is LGHNA and CDR2 is YSLEER. The CDR3 sequence: CASSQLSGGDVTQYF. CDR3 DNA sequence: TGCGCCAGCAGCCAGTTGAGCGGGGGTGATGTTACGCAGTATTTT.

The chain recombines TRBV30 with TRBJ1-3, with D maybe TRBD1 (5 bases). Germline CDR1 and CDR2: GTSNPN and SVGIG (reference sequence). The CDR3 length is 15 residues. The V end was cut by 0 bases, the J end by 3 bases, with 12 bases between. The CDR3 region is CAWSVGTAGGNTIYF. The CDR3 DNA is TGTGCCTGGAGTGTAGGGACGGCCGGTGGAAACACCATATATTTT.

This clonotype is labeled as medium-sized. The chain employs TRBV7-2 and TRBJ1-1; maybe TRBD1 (5 bases). The germline gives CDR1 SGHTA, CDR2 FQGNSA. The germline V and J ends were trimmed by 4 bases and 5 bases, with 11 bases remaining between them. The CDR3 is made up of 13 amino acids. The CDR3 reads CASSSGLWTEAFF. CDR3 in DNA: TGTGCCAGCAGCTCAGGGTTGTGGACTGAAGCTTTCTTT.

This clonotype has only a few counts. CDR3 region: CASSAGTQYF. The CDR3 DNA reads as TGTGCCAGCAGTGCAGGGACCCAGTACTTC. J is TRBJ2-5 and V is TRBV2; D not certain. Germline V CDR1 and CDR2: SNHLY, FYNNEI. This CDR3 has 10 residues. Trimming stripped 4 bases from V and 7 bases from J, with 4 bases between.

J is TRBJ2-7 and V is TRBV7-9; possible D gene TRBD2, 6 bases. V was cut by 3 bases and J by 2 bases, with 11 bases left in between. The CDR3 has 14 amino acids. Per germline, CDR1 SEHNR and CDR2 FQNEAQ (reference sequence). The CDR3 sequence: CASSLASVAYEQYF. The CDR3 nucleotides read TGTGCCAGCAGCTTGGCTAGCGTTGCCTACGAGCAGTACTTC. The variable domain in full, with the rest retrieved from reference TRBV7-9 and TRBJ2-7, is DTGVSQNPRHKITKRGQNVTFRCDPISEHNRLYWYRQTLGQGPEFLTYFQNEAQLEKSRLLSDRFSAERPKGSFSTLEIQRTEQGDSAMYLCASSLASVAYEQYFGPGTRLTVT.

The chain joins TRBV6-5 to TRBJ2-7; 7 nucleotides align to TRBD1. The CDR3 has 16 amino acids. V was pared by 4 bases and J by 5 bases, with 14 bases of the junction left unmatched. Per germline, CDR1 MNHEY and CDR2 SVGAGI. Here the CDR3 reads CASSSRIGTVRHEQYF. For the CDR3, the DNA is TGTGCCAGCAGTTCACGAATCGGGACAGTGAGGCACGAGCAGTACTTC.

This clonotype was seen a few times. The chain uses TRBV5-1 and TRBJ2-6; D possibly corresponds to TRBD1 (5 bases). Trimming removed 0 bases at V and 4 bases at J, with 14 bases between. The CDR3 is made up of 17 amino acids. The germline gives CDR1 SGHRS, CDR2 YFSETQ. Written as DNA, the CDR3 is TGCGCCAGCAGCTTGGTTGGTCAGGGTTACGGGGCCAACGTCCTGACTTTC. It is translated as CASSLVGQGYGANVLTF. The complete variable domain, with remaining parts taken from reference TRBV5-1 and TRBJ2-6, reads KAGVTQTPRYLIKTRGQQVTLSCSPISGHRSVSWYQQTPGQGLQFLFEYFSETQRNKGNFPGRFSGRQFSNSRSEMNVSTLELGDSALYLCASSLVGQGYGANVLTFGAGSRLTVL.

The chain uses TRBV28 and TRBJ1-5; TRBD1 might be the D (6 bases). CDR1 and CDR2 (germline): MDHEN, SYDVKM. Trimming left V 8 bases short and J 5 bases short, with 13 bases between. This CDR3 is 13 amino acids long. CDR3 coding DNA: TGTGCCAGCTCGGGGGGCGGCTATCAGCCCCAGCATTTT. Translating gives CASSGGGYQPQHF.

This clonotype was seen only a few times. The chain uses TRBV4-1 and TRBJ2-7; D remains unclear. From germline, CDR1 is MGHRA and CDR2 YSYEKL. This CDR3 spans 16 amino acids. Trimming removed 0 bases from V and 2 bases from J, with 14 bases in between. CDR3 in amino acids: CASSQDSSGSAYEQYF. DNA of the CDR3: TGCGCCAGCAGCCAAGATTCATCGGGCAGCGCCTACGAGCAGTACTTC.

The rearrangement links TRBV10-3 to TRBJ1-1; TRBD1 might be the D (6 bases). CDR1 is ENHRY and CDR2 is SYGVKD in the germline V gene. V was pared by 4 bases and J by 10 bases, with 10 bases between. The CDR3 loop spans 11 amino acids. As DNA, the CDR3 is TGTGCCATCAGTGGGGGGCCGGTAGCTTTCTTT. It translates to CAISGGPVAFF.

This clonotype was seen a few times. This chain uses TRBV28 with TRBJ2-7; TRBD1 matches at 7 bases. Losses at the gene ends were 5 bases for V and 3 bases for J; bases not matched to a gene: 7. The germline V gene has CDR1 MDHEN and CDR2 SYDVKM. This CDR3 is 14 amino acids long. In DNA, the CDR3 is TGTGCCAGCAGTACTCCGGGACAGAACTACGAGCAGTACTTC. Its translation: CASSTPGQNYEQYF.

The chain couples TRBV6-5 to TRBJ1-1, with D unresolved. V lost 2 bases and J 2 bases, leaving 9 bases between the germline ends. The CDR3 consists of 14 residues. The germline V gene has CDR1 MNHEY and CDR2 SVGAGI. The CDR3 loop is CASSYGSANTEAFF. In DNA, the CDR3 is TGTGCCAGCAGTTACGGGTCAGCCAACACTGAAGCTTTCTTT.

This sequence joins TRBV30 and TRBJ1-2; 8 positions agree with TRBD1. Germline CDR1 is GTSNPN and CDR2 is SVGIG (reference sequence). The junction had 1 base not matched to a gene; V was cut back by 5 bases and J by 2 bases. The CDR3 has 12 amino acids. The CDR3 DNA follows: TGTGCCTGGGGGGACAGGAACTATGGCTACACCTTC. Its translation is CAWGDRNYGYTF.

The chain recombines TRBV11-2 with TRBJ1-3; D is perhaps TRBD1 (5 bases). CDR1 is SGHAT, CDR2 FQNNGV, per germline. There are 15 residues in the CDR3. Between the trimmed V and J ends, which lost 0 bases and 1 base, there was a span of 7 bases. The CDR3 nucleotides are TGTGCCAGCAGCTTAGAGGGGGTTTCTGGAAACACCATATATTTT. It specifies CASSLEGVSGNTIYF.

The chain uses TRBV12-3 or TRBV12-4 and TRBJ1-3; D uncertain. The length of the CDR3 is 14 residues. The V end was cut by 4 bases, the J end by 0 bases, with 7 bases between. CDR3 sequence: CASSWRDSGNTIYF. For the CDR3, the DNA is TGTGCCAGCAGTTGGAGGGACTCTGGAAACACCATATATTTT.

In its sample, this clonotype was seen many times. The chain joins TRBV28 to TRBJ2-1; 11 bases map to TRBD2. Looked up from germline, CDR1 is MDHEN and CDR2 is SYDVKM. CDR3 length: 13 amino acids. V trimming: 6 bases; J trimming: 5 bases; junction bases outside the gene matches: 0. Here the CDR3 reads CASRLAGDNEQFF. The CDR3 DNA is TGTGCCAGCAGACTAGCGGGAGACAATGAGCAGTTCTTC.